This entry lists 8 T cell receptor beta chains sequenced from one sample in a study of shared clonotypes between healthy human individuals. Assay: immunoSEQ multiplex PCR; the TCRdb copy retains only in-frame clones and omits some. The sample records fewer than 550,000 clones, over 60% being singletons. Input material: PBMCs. Source of these receptors: a woman between 35 and 50 years old in good health. Some clones in this sample may be carry-over from other donors' samples.

The genes are TRBV5-1 and TRBJ2-5, with D tentatively TRBD1 (5 bases). The V end lost 0 bases, the J end lost 5 bases, and 17 bases lay between the germline ends. The germline CDR1 and CDR2 sequences are SGHRS and YFSETQ. There are 16 residues in the CDR3. CDR3: CASSLEFTGDGETQYF. The DNA of the CDR3 is TGCGCCAGCAGCTTGGAGTTTACAGGAGATGGGGAGACCCAGTACTTC.

The chain links TRBV6-5 to TRBJ2-5; maybe TRBD1 (8 bases). The V end was cut by 5 bases, the J end by 4 bases, with 17 bases between. Germline CDR1 reads MNHEY; CDR2 reads SVGAGI. This CDR3 spans 15 amino acids. CDR3 amino acids: CASSPGGAGVETQYF. As DNA, the CDR3 is TGTGCCAGCAGTCCAGGGGGCGCGGGGGTAGAGACCCAGTACTTC.

V usage is TRBV9 and J usage is TRBJ2-3; D possibly corresponds to TRBD2 (5 bases). Germline CDR1 SGDLS, CDR2 YYNGEE. The V and J ends lost 2 bases and 1 base respectively, with 8 bases between them. The CDR3 loop spans 14 amino acids. The CDR3 DNA reads as TGTGCCAGCAGCGTCGGTAGCGGCACAGATACGCAGTATTTT. The encoded protein is CASSVGSGTDTQYF.

V gene TRBV6-1 combines with J gene TRBJ2-7, with TRBD2 as a possible D gene (6 bases). Deletions cut 1 base from V and 9 bases from J, with 25 bases between. Looked up from germline, CDR1 is MNHNS and CDR2 is SASEGT. The CDR3 has 17 amino acids. DNA of the CDR3: TGTGCCAGCAGTGAAGTTCGGGGCGGGACCGGGTTAGGGGTGCAGTACTTC. Translating gives CASSEVRGGTGLGVQYF.

CDR3 amino acids: CASSRDIHGGYTF. The DNA of the CDR3 is TGTGCCAGCAGCCGAGACATCCACGGTGGCTACACCTTC. The J gene is TRBJ1-2, the V gene TRBV9; D unclear. Trimming removed 4 bases from V and 7 bases from J, with 14 bases in between. There are 13 residues in the CDR3. Per the germline V gene, CDR1 is SGDLS and CDR2 is YYNGEE.

This clone was seen only a few times. The chain links TRBV6-4 to TRBJ1-1; a weak D match, TRBD1 (5 bases). Germline V gives CDR1 MRHNA, CDR2 SNTAGT. The V gene lost 3 bases and the J gene lost 4 bases, with 9 bases spanning the gap. The CDR3 runs 13 residues. The CDR3 is CASSEGVGTEAFF. The CDR3 DNA reads TGTGCCAGCAGTGAAGGGGTGGGCACTGAAGCTTTCTTT.

This clone has a single count. This sequence joins TRBV25-1 and TRBJ2-1, with D possibly matching TRBD1 (6 bases). The CDR3 contains 14 residues. From germline, CDR1 is MGHDK and CDR2 SYGVNS. Trimming took 7 bases from V and 10 from J, leaving 20 bases between them. DNA of the CDR3: TGTGCCAGCACTGCGACAGGAGGCCCTAGGGAGCAGTTCTTC. Its translation is CASTATGGPREQFF. The full variable domain, completed using reference TRBV25-1 and TRBJ2-1, is EADIYQTPRYLVIGTGKKITLECSQTMGHDKMYWYQQDPGMELHLIHYSYGVNSTEKGDLSSESTVSRIRTEHFPLTLESARPSHTSQYLCASTATGGPREQFFGPGTRLTVL.

This clone appeared a few times. The chain employs TRBV2 and TRBJ1-1; TRBD1 matches at 10 bases. J was trimmed by 11 bases and V by 2 bases; bases with no gene match: 5. CDR3 size: 13 residues. CDR1 SNHLY and CDR2 FYNNEI come from the germline V gene. The CDR3 protein is CASSELGQGMAFF. In nucleotides, the CDR3 is TGTGCCAGCAGTGAATTGGGACAGGGGATGGCTTTCTTT.